This TCR beta chain was found in a study of T cell responses to AZD1222 COVID-19 vaccine. This CDR3 has 11 residues. CDR1 and CDR2 (germline): SNHLY, FYNNEI. Trimming cost V 6 bases and J 4 bases, with 7 bases left between them. The method was immunoSEQ multiplex PCR; TCRdb's version includes in-frame clones alone and lacks a portion of them. Here the sample spans fewer than 120,000 clones, roughly 92% being singletons. Overall study findings and caveats: Nearly half of spike-specific TCRs reportedly target unmutated variant regions.

A remark on this clone: Antigen unknown.

Sequenced material: peripheral blood, taken 28 days after the second AZD1222 dose. This TCR derives from an adult who received the AZD1222 COVID-19 vaccine. V and J are TRBV2 and TRBJ2-7; D is possibly TRBD1 (6 bases). This CDR3 reads CASRGAYEQYF. DNA of the CDR3: TGTGCCAGCAGGGGGGCTTACGAGCAGTACTTC.